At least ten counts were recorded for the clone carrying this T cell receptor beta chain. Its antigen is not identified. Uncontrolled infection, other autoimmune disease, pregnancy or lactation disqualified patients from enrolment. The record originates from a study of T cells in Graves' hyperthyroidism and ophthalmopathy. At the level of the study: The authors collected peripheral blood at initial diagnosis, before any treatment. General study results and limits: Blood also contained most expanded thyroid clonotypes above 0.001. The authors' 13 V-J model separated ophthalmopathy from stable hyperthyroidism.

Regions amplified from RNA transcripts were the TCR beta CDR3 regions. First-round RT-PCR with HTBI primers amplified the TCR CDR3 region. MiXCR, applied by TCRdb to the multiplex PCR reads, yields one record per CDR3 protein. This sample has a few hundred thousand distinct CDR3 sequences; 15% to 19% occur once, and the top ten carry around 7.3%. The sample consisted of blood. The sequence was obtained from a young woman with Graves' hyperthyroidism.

The CDR3 DNA reads TGTGCCTGGACGGGGGGACGTAGAAACTATGGCTACACCTTC. As protein: CAWTGGRRNYGYTF. The rearrangement uses TRBV30 and TRBJ1-2; weak D call: TRBD1 (5 bases). Germline loops: CDR1 GTSNPN, CDR2 SVGIG (reference sequence). The length of the CDR3 is 14 residues. V was shortened by 4 bases and J by 2 bases, with 14 bases between the two germline ends.